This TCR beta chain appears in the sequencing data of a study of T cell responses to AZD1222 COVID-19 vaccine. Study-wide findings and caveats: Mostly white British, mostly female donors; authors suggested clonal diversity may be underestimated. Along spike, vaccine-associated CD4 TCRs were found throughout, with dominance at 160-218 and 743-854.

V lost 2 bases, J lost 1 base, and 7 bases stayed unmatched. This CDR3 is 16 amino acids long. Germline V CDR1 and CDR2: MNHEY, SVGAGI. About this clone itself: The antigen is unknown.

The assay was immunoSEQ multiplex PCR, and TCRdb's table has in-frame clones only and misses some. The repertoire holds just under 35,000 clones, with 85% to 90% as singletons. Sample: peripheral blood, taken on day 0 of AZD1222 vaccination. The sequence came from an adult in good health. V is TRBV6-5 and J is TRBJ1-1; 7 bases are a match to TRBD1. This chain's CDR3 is CASSYPRQGGNTEAFF. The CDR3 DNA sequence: TGTGCCAGCAGTTACCCGAGACAGGGAGGGAACACTGAAGCTTTCTTT.